This T cell receptor (beta chain) was captured by sequencing in a study of shared clonotypes between healthy human individuals. Genomic DNA per cell subset filled all wells of several immunoSEQ plates. Some clones are missing from TCRdb's copy, which holds only in-frame ones; the method was immunoSEQ multiplex PCR. This table holds a few million clones, around 90% found once. From germline, CDR1 is SGHNT and CDR2 YYREEE (reference sequence). V was clipped by 4 bases and J by 5 bases, with 17 bases between them. CDR3 length equals 15 residues. All donors were healthy HIV-negative adults lacking recent acute infections or vaccinations.

The sequenced sample was naive CD4+ T cells from PBMCs. Subset indicated: CD45RA+ positively selected. The chain recombines TRBV5-4 with TRBJ2-3; D is perhaps TRBD2 (6 bases). The TCR originated in a man younger than 35 in good health. Some clones in this sample may be carry-over from other donors' samples. Here the CDR3 reads CASSPARGWEDTQYF. As DNA, the CDR3 is TGTGCCAGCAGCCCAGCCCGGGGGTGGGAAGATACGCAGTATTTT.